This T cell receptor (beta chain) came from a study of blood T cells in healthy people across ages. As for the study in general: The capture of about one barcoded beta molecule per two T cells was achieved by template switching.

Then a second PCR, running roughly 7 to 11 cycles, was carried out with a sample-barcoded 5' primer and a J-beta primer mix. Through a template-switch adaptor with 12 random nucleotides, each cDNA molecule received a tag. The yield of each sample was at least 2.5 million CDR3-containing paired-end reads. TCRdb re-called the 5' RACE reads through MiXCR, storing one row per CDR3 protein. Of about 1,800,000 distinct CDR3 sequences listed, roughly 28% are singletons. Concerning this clonotype itself: Antigen: not known. Compared with germline, one end of the junction differs, possibly owing to a read error.

Germline assignment: CDR1 SGHTA and CDR2 FQGNSA. The CDR3 is made up of 13 amino acids. Study conclusions and caveats: Estimates based on one million T cells were treated as lower bounds.

The clonotype was recovered from a woman between 25 and 40 years old in good health. The source material was blood. This chain connects TRBV7-2 to TRBJ2-5; D is ambiguous. In nucleotides, the CDR3 is TGTGCCAGCAGCCTAACGTTCCAAGAGACCCAGGACTTC. The encoded protein is CASSLTFQETQDF.